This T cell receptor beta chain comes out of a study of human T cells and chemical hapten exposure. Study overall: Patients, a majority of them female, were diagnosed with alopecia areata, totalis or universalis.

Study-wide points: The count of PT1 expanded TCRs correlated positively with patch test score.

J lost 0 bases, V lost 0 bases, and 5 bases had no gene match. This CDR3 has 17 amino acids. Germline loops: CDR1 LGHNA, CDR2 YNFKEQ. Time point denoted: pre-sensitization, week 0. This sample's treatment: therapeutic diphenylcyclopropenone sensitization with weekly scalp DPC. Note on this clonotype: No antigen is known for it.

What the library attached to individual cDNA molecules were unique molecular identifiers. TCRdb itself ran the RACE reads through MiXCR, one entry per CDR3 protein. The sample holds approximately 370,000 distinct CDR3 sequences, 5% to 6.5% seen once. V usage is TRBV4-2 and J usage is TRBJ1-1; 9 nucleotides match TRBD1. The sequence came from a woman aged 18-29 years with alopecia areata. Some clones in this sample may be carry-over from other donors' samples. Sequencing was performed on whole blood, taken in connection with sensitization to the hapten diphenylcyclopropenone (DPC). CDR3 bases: TGTGCCAGCAGCCAAGATCGGACAGGGGCGATGAACACTGAAGCTTTCTTT. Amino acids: CASSQDRTGAMNTEAFF.